This entry concerns a single T cell receptor beta chain. This CDR3 is 17 amino acids long. V gave up 5 bases and J gave up 9 bases, with 24 bases separating them. Germline V lookup: CDR1 SGHRS, CDR2 YFSETQ. The data originate from a study of long-term antiretroviral therapy in people with HIV. Sequencing used immunoSEQ v3.0 at survey level. Libraries were prepared by immunoSEQ multiplex PCR; TCRdb keeps only in-frame clonotypes and omits some of them. The repertoire holds approximately 11,000 clones, around 84% seen once, with 20% to 25% in the top ten. The chain couples TRBV5-1 to TRBJ1-6, with D tentatively TRBD1 (6 bases). The sequence was collected from a man aged 45-65 years with HIV. The specimen was unsorted PBMCs, collected less than 7.5 years after starting antiretroviral therapy. CDR3 nucleotide sequence: TGCGCCAGCAGTCGGACCTGGGGGCAAAGAGATGGTTCACCCCTCCACTTT. It encodes CASSRTWGQRDGSPLHF.